This T cell receptor beta chain was found in a study of immune evolution from preneoplasia to lung adenocarcinoma. A remark on this clone: Its cognate antigen is unknown.

Study conclusions and caveats: T cell clonality was higher in KRAS-mutant than EGFR-mutant or wild-type nodules.

Only in-frame clones appear in the TCRdb table, and some are missing; sequencing was by immunoSEQ multiplex PCR. This sample has under 5,000 clones, with about 80% found just once. The receptor was isolated from a person aged 70 to 80 with lung adenocarcinoma. Input material: FFPE minimally invasive lung adenocarcinoma tissue.

The CDR3 nucleotides are TGTGCCAGCAGCTTTTGGAGTAGCGGGGGGCCCGATACGCAGTATTTT. Translating it yields CASSFWSSGGPDTQYF. This rearrangement joins TRBV7-9 to TRBJ2-3, with 10 bases identical to TRBD2. The CDR3 length is 16 residues. Per the germline V gene, CDR1 is SEHNR and CDR2 is FQNEAQ (reference sequence). The J segment lost 6 bases and the V segment lost 3 bases, leaving 9 bases of the junction unmatched. Full variable domain (rest looked up from reference TRBV7-9 and TRBJ2-3): DTGVSQNPRHKITKRGQNVTFRCDPISEHNRLYWYRQTLGQGPEFLTYFQNEAQLEKSRLLSDRFSAERPKGSFSTLEIQRTEQGDSAMYLCASSFWSSGGPDTQYFGPGTRLTVL.